What follows describes a single T cell receptor (beta chain). Its antigen is unknown. Base qualities are not recorded, but no much larger clone differs from it by a single base. The donors were healthy, HIV-negative adults with no recently reported acute infections or vaccinations. All donors were Caucasian adults living in Nashville, Tennessee, USA. CD4+ T cells were enriched through magnetic negative selection, after which naive cells were positively selected on CD45RA and the remaining negative fraction served as the memory subset. Blood was obtained by leukapheresis, after which PBMCs were separated by Ficoll-Histopaque density gradient centrifugation and cryopreserved in liquid nitrogen vapor phase. Purity and quantity of every magnetically sorted T cell population were checked by analytical flow cytometry. From each sorted fraction, genomic DNA was isolated and quantified by UV absorbance on a Nanodrop 2000c.

Using the deep immunoSEQ assay, TCR CDR3 regions were amplified from genomic DNA by multiplex PCR. Extracted genomic DNA from each cell subset was spread evenly across all wells of several immunoSEQ 96-well plates, with each plate serving as a replicate. For sorted subsets, roughly 200 ng of genomic DNA, equivalent to some 33,000 T cell genomes, went into each replicate PCR. Purified libraries were quantified with a Qubit 3.0 fluorometer, sized on a Bioanalyzer 2100, and re-quantified with the KAPA Library Quantification kit. A separate single-read 150-cycle Illumina NextSeq 550 flow cell was used to sequence each immunoSEQ 96-well plate. Processing in the source paper ran as follows. Because the immunoSEQ output included only junctional sequences and no quality scores, the filtering could not be the same as the filtering used for full-length reads. Sequences were annotated with PyIR, a Python wrapper for IgBLAST v1.9, using IMGT germline references to assign V/J genes and CDR3. Reads with weak V/J assignments (E-value above 1e-6), missing CDR3, stop codons, out-of-frame junctions, or ambiguous translated residues were removed. V3J clonotypes were defined by identical inferred V gene, J gene, and CDR3 amino acid sequence. Percentage overlap between repertoires was calculated by dividing the number of shared unique clonotypes by the size of the smaller repertoire. Repertoire richness was assessed with RTK rarefaction, the Chao1 estimator, and Recon v2.1 estimates of unobserved clonotypes. OLGA was used to compute generation probabilities for all TCRbeta clonotypes that the gDNA method yielded from a few donors. TCRdb's version of the immuneACCESS table is confined to in-frame rearrangements and falls short of the full clone set. An unresolved V gene accounts for under half of the shortfall where checked; the remainder is of unknown origin. V, J and clone size are taken as reported in that table, and D and trimming were inferred from the DNA itself. The sample profile shows nearly 1,000,000 clones; 60% to 85% of them were found once. The top ten hold approximately 1.5% of the sample.

The record originates from a study of shared clonotypes between healthy human individuals (dated by TCRdb to about 2020). The study in broad terms: Three men and a couple of women, aged 18 to 49 years, made up the cohort. For each donor, three plates each were used for CD4 naive and CD4 memory, two plates were used for CD8 naive, and one plate was used for CD8 memory. To estimate repertoire size and how much clonotypes are shared between individuals, the study performed deep sequencing of blood TCR repertoires from about five healthy adults. To increase sequencing depth and limit assay-specific biases, different laboratories used diverse techniques to prepare libraries and sequence TCR repertoires. Per donor, leukapheresis produced somewhere between about 0.9 and 9.5 billion PBMCs. Here is what the overall study found, with its caveats: Pairwise subsampling indicated that sequencing depth was expected to affect the degree of clonotype sharing among donors. Naive subsets generally had larger estimated clonotype richness than memory subsets. Sampling was restricted to blood, and TCR repertoires in tissues likely differ from the TCR repertoires found in blood. Higher generation probabilities were observed for clonotypes shared by all four sorted-subset donors than for non-shared clonotypes. Approximately 4.8% of naive CD4, 3.5% of naive CD8, around 2.3% of memory CD4, and around 0.4% of memory CD8 clonotypes were shared across several donors. Because the study included a small number of donors, the genetic and exposure-history diversity represented was limited. Incomplete sequencing was indicated by rarefaction of sorted-subset datasets, despite the large sequencing depth.

CDR1 and CDR2 are read off the germline V gene as SGDLS and YYNGEE. The CDR3 contains 14 residues, cysteine and phenylalanine counted. Here the CDR3 DNA is all that survives: 42 bases in frame from base 1. Trimming removed 4 bases from V and 3 bases from J, leaving 11 bases between the germline ends. This receptor chain uses TRBV9 and TRBJ1-3; TRBD1 is a possible D gene, resting on 5 matching bases. Sequenced input: memory CD4+ T cells sorted from blood. The cell subset or site tag for this specimen amounts to: CD45RA-negative fraction. This clonotype was obtained from a man in his late teens or twenties in good health. The base sequence is TGTGCCAGCAGCCCCGACAGAGGTGGAAACACCATATATTTT. It translates to CASSPDRGGNTIYF.